This TCR beta chain came from a study of Ad26.COV2.S vaccination and SARS-CoV-2 variants. Per the germline V gene, CDR1 is LNHDA and CDR2 is SQIVND (reference sequence). CDR3 length: 15 residues. V shed 4 bases and J shed 4 bases, with 17 bases lying between them. Whole-study results and caveats: The breadth of spike-specific CD8+ and CD4+ T cell responses after vaccination was reportedly substantial.

Treatment specified: approximately 18 received Ad26.COV2.S at low or high dose, single or two shots; 5 received placebo; per-sample allocation not given. Collection of the samples took place on day 63 after the first injection of vaccine or placebo. At a Boston site, the person donating was an adult of 18-55 years. Data came from immunoSEQ multiplex PCR; TCRdb stores just in-frame clones and leaves some out. The table shows more than 400,000 clones, with about 90% occurring only once. Comments on this clone: Its target is not known.

The TCR comes from a person aged 18-65 years who received the Ad26.COV2.S COVID-19 vaccine or a placebo. Sequenced here: peripheral blood, sampled in a trial of Ad26.COV2.S vaccine versus placebo. This chain links TRBV19 with TRBJ2-7; D may be TRBD1 (6 bases). The chain's CDR3 is CASSTQQGTPYEQYF. The CDR3 nucleotides read TGTGCCAGTAGTACCCAACAGGGAACCCCGTACGAGCAGTACTTC.